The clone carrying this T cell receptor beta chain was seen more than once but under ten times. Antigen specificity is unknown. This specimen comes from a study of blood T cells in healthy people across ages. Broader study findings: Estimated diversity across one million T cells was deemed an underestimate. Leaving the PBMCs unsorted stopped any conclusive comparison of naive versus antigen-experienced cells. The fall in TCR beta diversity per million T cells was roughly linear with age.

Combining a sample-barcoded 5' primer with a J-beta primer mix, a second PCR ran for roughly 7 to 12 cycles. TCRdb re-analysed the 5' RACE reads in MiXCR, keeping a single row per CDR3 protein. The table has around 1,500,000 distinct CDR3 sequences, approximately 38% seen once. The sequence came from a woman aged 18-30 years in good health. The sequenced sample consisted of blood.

This chain's CDR3 is CASSPHVTGYNEQFF. DNA of the CDR3: TGTGCCAGCTCACCACACGTTACCGGTTACAATGAGCAGTTCTTC. The chain has TRBV18 and TRBJ2-1; unclear D gene. Trimming took 1 base from V and 4 from J, leaving 11 bases between them. Germline V gene sequence: CDR1 KGHSH, CDR2 LQKENI. The CDR3 contains 15 residues.